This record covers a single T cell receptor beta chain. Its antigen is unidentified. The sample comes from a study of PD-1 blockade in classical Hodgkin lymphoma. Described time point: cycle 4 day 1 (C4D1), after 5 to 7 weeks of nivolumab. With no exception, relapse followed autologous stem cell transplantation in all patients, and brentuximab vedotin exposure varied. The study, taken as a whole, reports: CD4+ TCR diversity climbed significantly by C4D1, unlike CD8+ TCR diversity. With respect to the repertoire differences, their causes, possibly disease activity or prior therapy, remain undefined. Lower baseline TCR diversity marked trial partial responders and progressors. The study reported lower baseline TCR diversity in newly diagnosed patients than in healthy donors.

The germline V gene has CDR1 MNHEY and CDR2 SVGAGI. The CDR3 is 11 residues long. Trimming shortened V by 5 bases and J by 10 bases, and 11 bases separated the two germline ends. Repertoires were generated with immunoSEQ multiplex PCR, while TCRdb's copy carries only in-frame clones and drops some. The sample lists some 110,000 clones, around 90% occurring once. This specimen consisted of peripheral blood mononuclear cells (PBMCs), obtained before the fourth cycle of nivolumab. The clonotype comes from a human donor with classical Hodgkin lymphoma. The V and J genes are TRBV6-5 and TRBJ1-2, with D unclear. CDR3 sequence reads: CASSAANSYTF. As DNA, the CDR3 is TGTGCCAGCAGTGCCGCGAACTCCTACACCTTC.